This entry features one TCR beta chain sequence. TCRdb reprocessed the reads with MiXCR, giving one entry per CDR3 protein. The sample lists 250,000 or so distinct CDR3 sequences, 9.1% occurring once. This CDR3 has 16 amino acids. Germline V gene data show CDR1 as MNHEY and CDR2 as SMNVEV (reference sequence). The V gene lost 8 bases and the J gene lost 0 bases, with 17 bases spanning the gap. The entry originates in a study of T cell repertoires in cytomegalovirus infection. Across the study: Matching HLA type, along with CMV infection, was indicated by public TCR beta signatures.

This clonotype originated in a human donor in good health (CMV status not recorded). Some clones in this sample may be carry-over from other donors' samples. V gene TRBV27 combines with J gene TRBJ1-3; D unclear. The sequencing input was PBMCs. CDR3 sequence: CASGSSNAFSGNTIYF. The CDR3 nucleotides read TGTGCCAGCGGTTCCTCAAACGCGTTCTCTGGAAACACCATATATTTT.